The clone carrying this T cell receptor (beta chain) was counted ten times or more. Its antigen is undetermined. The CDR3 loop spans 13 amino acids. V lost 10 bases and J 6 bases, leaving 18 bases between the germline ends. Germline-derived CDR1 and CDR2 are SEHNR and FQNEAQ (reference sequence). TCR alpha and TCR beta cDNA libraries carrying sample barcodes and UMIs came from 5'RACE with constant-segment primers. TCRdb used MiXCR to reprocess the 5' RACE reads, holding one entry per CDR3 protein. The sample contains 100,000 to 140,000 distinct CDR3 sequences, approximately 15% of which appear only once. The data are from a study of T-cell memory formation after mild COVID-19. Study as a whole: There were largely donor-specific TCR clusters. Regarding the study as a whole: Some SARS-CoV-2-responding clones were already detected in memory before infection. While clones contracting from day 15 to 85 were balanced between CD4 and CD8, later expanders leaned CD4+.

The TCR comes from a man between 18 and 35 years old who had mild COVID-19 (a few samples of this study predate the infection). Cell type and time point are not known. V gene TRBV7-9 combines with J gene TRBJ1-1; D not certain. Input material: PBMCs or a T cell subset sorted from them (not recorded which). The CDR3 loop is CATPGSLGAEAFF. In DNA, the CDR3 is TGTGCCACCCCGGGATCGCTAGGCGCTGAAGCTTTCTTT.